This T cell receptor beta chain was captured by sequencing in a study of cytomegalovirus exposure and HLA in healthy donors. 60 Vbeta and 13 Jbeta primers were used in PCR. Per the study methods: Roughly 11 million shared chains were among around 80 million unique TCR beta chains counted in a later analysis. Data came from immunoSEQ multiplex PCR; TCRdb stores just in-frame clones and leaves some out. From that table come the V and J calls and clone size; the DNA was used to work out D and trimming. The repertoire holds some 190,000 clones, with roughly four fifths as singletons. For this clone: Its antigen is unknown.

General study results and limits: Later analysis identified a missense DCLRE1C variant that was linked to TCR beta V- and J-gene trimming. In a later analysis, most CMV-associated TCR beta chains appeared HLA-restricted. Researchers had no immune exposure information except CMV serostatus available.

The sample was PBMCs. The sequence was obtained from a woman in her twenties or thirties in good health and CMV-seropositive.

CDR3 sequence reads: CASSSGSNTGELFF. The CDR3 DNA follows: TGTGCCAGCAGCTCCGGGTCGAACACCGGGGAGCTGTTTTTT. V and J are TRBV6-5 and TRBJ2-2; unclear D gene. This CDR3 has 14 amino acids. The germline CDR1 and CDR2 sequences are MNHEY and SVGAGI. Trimming took 6 bases from V and 0 from J, leaving 8 bases between them.